The clone carrying this TCR beta chain was observed a few times. Relying on iRepertoire HTBI primers and Arm-PCR of CDR3 regions, the team built TCR beta libraries. TCRdb fed the multiplex PCR reads into MiXCR, producing one record per CDR3 protein. The sample lists 360,000 or so distinct CDR3 sequences, over 9.5% occurring once. These data originate in a study of regulatory T cells in long-lasting Graves disease. V was pared by 0 bases and J by 2 bases, with 13 bases between. CDR1 is LGHNA, CDR2 YSLEER, per germline. CDR3 length equals 16 residues. Time point given: newly diagnosed GD, antithyroid drugs for less than 3 months. The TCR library was made from RNA that had been extracted from PBMCs in TRIzol. Separately, the same data were catalogued under a study of T cells in Graves' hyperthyroidism and ophthalmopathy.

This chain links TRBV4-3 with TRBJ1-2; a possible D gene is TRBD1 (5 bases). The sample was peripheral blood mononuclear cells (PBMCs), taken at new diagnosis, from a patient treated with antithyroid drugs. This sequence was found in a woman in her late teens or twenties with Graves disease. The CDR3 here is CASSQDNQGGNYGYTF. CDR3 DNA: TGCGCCAGCAGCCAAGATAATCAGGGAGGGAACTATGGCTACACCTTC.